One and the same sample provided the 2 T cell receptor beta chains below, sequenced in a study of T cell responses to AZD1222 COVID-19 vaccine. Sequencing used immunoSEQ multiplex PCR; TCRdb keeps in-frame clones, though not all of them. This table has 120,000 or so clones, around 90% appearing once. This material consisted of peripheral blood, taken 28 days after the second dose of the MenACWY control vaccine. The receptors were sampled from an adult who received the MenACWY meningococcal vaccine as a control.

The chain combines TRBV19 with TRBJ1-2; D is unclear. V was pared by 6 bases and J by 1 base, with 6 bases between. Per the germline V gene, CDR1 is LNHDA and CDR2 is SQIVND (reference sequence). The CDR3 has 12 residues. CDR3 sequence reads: CASSKSNYGYTF. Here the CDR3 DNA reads TGTGCCAGTAGCAAGAGTAACTATGGCTACACCTTC.

In nucleotides, the CDR3 is TGCGCCAGCAGCTTGTGGTTTGCGGGGAGCTCCTACAATGAGCAGTTCTTC. It translates to CASSLWFAGSSYNEQFF. V is TRBV5-1 and J is TRBJ2-1, with D maybe TRBD2 (6 bases). In germline, CDR1 is SGHRS, CDR2 YFSETQ. The CDR3 has 17 amino acids. V lost 1 base, J lost 0 bases, and 14 bases lay in between. The whole variable domain, remainder taken from reference TRBV5-1 and TRBJ2-1, is KAGVTQTPRYLIKTRGQQVTLSCSPISGHRSVSWYQQTPGQGLQFLFEYFSETQRNKGNFPGRFSGRQFSNSRSEMNVSTLELGDSALYLCASSLWFAGSSYNEQFFGPGTRLTVL.